This TCR beta chain was observed in a study of OX40 agonist ivuxolimab in advanced cancers. Across the whole study: From about 23 to 85 years was the age range, with a mean of about 56 years, and 65% to 90% were male. Study-level results: Normalized T-cell clonal expansion was also low in a subset of nonresponders. In the 0.1 to 3.0 mg/kg range, CD4+ and CD8+ blood T cells had expanded clonally by week 6. Clonal expansion among partial responders at 0.1-3.0 mg/kg ranked near the lowest.

The CDR3 loop spans 12 amino acids. V lost 4 bases, J lost 2 bases, and 6 bases lay in between. The V gene's germline CDR1 is SGDLS and CDR2 YYNGEE. Assay used: immunoSEQ multiplex PCR; TCRdb lists only in-frame clones, some missing. Here the sample spans more than 60,000 clones, 80% to 90% being singletons. As regards this clone: Its matching antigen is unknown.

The J gene is TRBJ1-1, the V gene TRBV9; D not certain. The clonotype was recovered from an adult with an advanced solid tumor such as melanoma, head and neck, liver or kidney cancer. The material was CD4+ or CD8+ T cells sorted from blood, obtained in a trial of the OX40 agonist ivuxolimab. The CDR3 coding sequence is TGTGCCAGCAGCCCGTACAACACTGAAGCTTTCTTT. Encoded protein: CASSPYNTEAFF.